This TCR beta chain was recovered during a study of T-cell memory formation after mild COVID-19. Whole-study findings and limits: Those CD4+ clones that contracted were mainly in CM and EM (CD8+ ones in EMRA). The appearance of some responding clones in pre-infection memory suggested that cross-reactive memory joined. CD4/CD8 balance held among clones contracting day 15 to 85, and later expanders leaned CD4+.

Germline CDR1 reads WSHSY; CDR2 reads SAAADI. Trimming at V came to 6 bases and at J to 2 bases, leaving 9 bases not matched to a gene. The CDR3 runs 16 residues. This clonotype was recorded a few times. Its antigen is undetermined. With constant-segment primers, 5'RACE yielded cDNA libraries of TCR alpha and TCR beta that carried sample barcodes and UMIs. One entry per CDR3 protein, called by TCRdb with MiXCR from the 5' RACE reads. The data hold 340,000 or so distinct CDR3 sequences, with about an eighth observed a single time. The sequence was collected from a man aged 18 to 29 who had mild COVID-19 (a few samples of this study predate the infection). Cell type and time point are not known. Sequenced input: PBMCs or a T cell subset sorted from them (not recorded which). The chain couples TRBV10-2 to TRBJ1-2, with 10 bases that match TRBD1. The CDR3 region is CASRGTGVAGNYGYTF. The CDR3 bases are TGCGCCAGCAGAGGGACAGGGGTCGCGGGGAACTATGGCTACACCTTC.